The clone carrying this T cell receptor (beta chain) was counted only a few times. The antigen remains undetermined. This sample was included in a study of T-cell memory formation after mild COVID-19. General observations from the study: In pre-infection memory, a portion of responding clones appeared, which suggested that cross-reactive memory joined. Nothing confirmed that second-wave clones peaking on day 37 were specific for SARS-CoV-2.

Researchers used 5'RACE with constant-segment primers to make TCR alpha and TCR beta cDNA libraries that carry sample barcodes and UMIs. One entry per CDR3 protein, called by TCRdb with MiXCR from the 5' RACE reads. The data hold a few hundred thousand distinct CDR3 sequences, with 15% to 20% observed a single time. V dropped 3 bases and J dropped 4; count of bases not matched to a gene: 10. The length of the CDR3 is 16 residues. Germline CDR1 and CDR2: SGHTA and FQGNSA. This sequence was found in a man between 18 and 29 years old who had mild COVID-19 (a few samples of this study predate the infection). Cell type and time point are not known. The sequencing input was PBMCs or a T cell subset sorted from them (not recorded which). This sequence joins TRBV7-2 and TRBJ2-7; 9 bases are a match to TRBD2. CDR3: CASSFGGGAGGYEQYF. The CDR3 bases are TGTGCCAGCAGCTTTGGCGGGGGGGCTGGCGGGTACGAGCAGTACTTC.